Shown below are 6 T cell receptor beta chains from a single sample sequenced in a study of control samples from healthy donors and cancer patients. Clones were read by immunoSEQ multiplex PCR, and TCRdb kept only the in-frame ones, dropping some. This repertoire shows around 120,000 clones, around nine tenths found once; its top ten account for around 8.7%. The sequencing sample was made of blood. The receptors originated from a man aged 40-50 years in good health.

The J gene is TRBJ1-2, the V gene TRBV5-4; 11 bases are a match to TRBD1. The germline V gene encodes CDR1 SGHNT and CDR2 YYREEE (reference sequence). This CDR3 comprises 15 residues. J gave up 4 bases and V 4 bases, and 6 bases lay outside the gene matches. CDR3 nucleotide sequence: TGTGCCAGCAGCGCCTGGGGACAGGGGGTCTATGGCTACACCTTC. Its protein is CASSAWGQGVYGYTF.

V is TRBV10-3 and J is TRBJ1-1; TRBD1 matches 7 bases. The V and J ends lost 5 bases and 1 base, in that order; junction bases with no gene match: 4. Looked up from germline, CDR1 is ENHRY and CDR2 is SYGVKD. The CDR3 has 14 residues. Here the CDR3 DNA reads TGTGCCATCAGTAACCGGGACAGGAACACTGAAGCTTTCTTT. Translation gives CAISNRDRNTEAFF.

The genes are TRBV4-1 and TRBJ2-1; 8 positions match TRBD2. Looked up from germline, CDR1 is MGHRA and CDR2 is YSYEKL. The CDR3 covers 16 residues. V dropped 1 base and J dropped 8; count of bases not matched to a gene: 10. In DNA form, the CDR3 reads TGCGCCAGCAGCCAAGCAGCCTCGGCGGGGGGCTATGAGCAGTTCTTC. Amino acids: CASSQAASAGGYEQFF.

The chain uses TRBV2 and TRBJ2-2, with a possible D match to TRBD1 (6 bases). The CDR3 covers 14 residues. The germline gives CDR1 SNHLY, CDR2 FYNNEI. The V and J ends lost 6 bases and 2 bases respectively, with 10 bases between them. CDR3 protein: CASSPGQNTGELFF. CDR3 in DNA: TGTGCCAGCAGCCCGGGACAAAACACCGGGGAGCTGTTTTTT.

V is TRBV12-5 and J is TRBJ2-7; possibly TRBD1 for D (5 bases). V was cut by 0 bases and J by 2 bases, with 20 bases left in between. The CDR3 covers 18 residues. Germline V CDR1 and CDR2: LGHNT, FRNRAP. CDR3 DNA: TGTGCTAGTGGTTTGGTATCTTGGGGCAGCCAGATTACCTACGAGCAGTACTTC. Translation gives CASGLVSWGSQITYEQYF.

The genes are TRBV6-5 and TRBJ2-7, with 10 bases matching TRBD2. The CDR3 covers 15 residues. Germline V gene data show CDR1 as MNHEY and CDR2 as SVGAGI. With V trimmed by 6 bases and J by 1 base, 6 bases remained unmatched. CDR3 loop: CASRLAGDGSYEQYF. The CDR3 nucleotides read TGTGCCAGCAGGCTAGCGGGGGATGGGTCCTACGAGCAGTACTTC.